Listed below are T cell receptor beta chains from one sample, sequenced in a study of T cells in Graves' hyperthyroidism and ophthalmopathy. TCRdb ran MiXCR on the multiplex PCR reads and lists one entry per CDR3 protein. The profile covers approximately 620,000 distinct CDR3 sequences, with around 15% appearing a single time and around 3.5% taken by the ten largest. Sequences were obtained from blood. Receptor source: a woman aged 35 to 49 with Graves' ophthalmopathy. The CDR3 runs from the conserved cysteine through the conserved F or W. The D gene is left open where the match is weak. Clone size is not always given. Where it is, it says once, few, many or a class for expanded clones.

abundance | j_gene | v_gene | d_gene | CDR3aa | CDR3nt
many | TRBJ2-3 | TRBV20-1 | TRBD2 | CSALGTSGKTDTQYF | TGCAGTGCTTTGGGGACTAGCGGTAAAACAGATACGCAGTATTTT
many | TRBJ1-5 | TRBV28 | TRBD1 | CASSLGQGAQQPQHF | TGTGCCAGCAGTTTAGGACAGGGGGCCCAGCAGCCCCAGCATTTT
few | TRBJ2-6 | TRBV6-1 | NA | CASSSIGTGRSSGANVLTF | TGTGCCAGCAGTTCCATTGGAACTGGACGGAGCTCTGGGGCCAACGTCCTGACTTTC
NA | TRBJ1-2 | TRBV18 | NA | CASSPQQGVGDGYTF | TGTGCCAGCTCACCGCAACAGGGCGTTGGCGATGGCTACACCTTC
many | TRBJ1-5 | TRBV6-2/TRBV6-3 | NA | CASTAYVNQPQHF | TGTGCCAGCACTGCTTACGTAAATCAGCCCCAGCATTTT
few | TRBJ2-3 | TRBV30 | NA | CAWSVMVGTQYF | TGTGCCTGGAGTGTAATGGTGGGAACGCAGTATTTT
NA | TRBJ2-7 | TRBV6-5 | NA | CASSYSLLTTYNEQYF | TGTGCCAGCAGTTACTCTTTGTTGACTACCTACAACGAGCAGTACTTC
NA | TRBJ1-1 | TRBV28 | NA | CASSLNRRLNTEAFF | TGTGCCAGCAGTTTGAACAGGAGATTGAACACTGAAGCTTTCTTT
NA | TRBJ1-1 | TRBV20-1 | NA | CSARKGSEAFF | TGCAGTGCTAGAAAGGGCTCTGAAGCTTTCTTT
many | TRBJ2-1 | TRBV7-3 | TRBD2 | CASSQVAGDFNEQFF | TGTGCCAGCAGCCAGGTAGCGGGGGACTTCAATGAGCAGTTCTTC
NA | TRBJ2-1 | TRBV29-1 | NA | CSVEGDTEVEQFF | TGCAGCGTTGAAGGGGATACAGAGGTTGAGCAGTTCTTC
NA | TRBJ2-7 | TRBV12-3/TRBV12-4 | NA | CASSLFPQGYEQYF | TGTGCCAGCAGTTTATTCCCCCAAGGGTACGAGCAGTACTTC
many | TRBJ2-7 | TRBV6-2/TRBV6-3 | TRBD2 | CASIATSGYEQYF | TGTGCCAGCATCGCGACTAGCGGGTACGAGCAGTACTTC
few | TRBJ1-1 | TRBV5-1 | NA | CASSLDPQGEAFF | TGCGCCAGCAGCTTGGACCCGCAGGGTGAAGCTTTCTTT
few | TRBJ1-4 | TRBV2 | NA | CASSDPYATNEKLFF | TGTGCCAGCAGTGACCCCTACGCAACTAATGAAAAACTGTTTTTT